The rows below give T cell receptor beta chains drawn from one sample of a study of T-cell memory formation after mild COVID-19. TCRdb used MiXCR to reprocess the 5' RACE reads, holding one entry per CDR3 protein. The sample yields 150,000 to 200,000 distinct CDR3 sequences, 11% seen once. The sample was PBMCs or a T cell subset sorted from them (not recorded which). Receptors were obtained from a man aged 18 to 30 who had mild COVID-19 (a few samples of this study predate the infection). Cell type and time point are not known. Each CDR3 is given with its conserved first and last residue. Each record gives: D gene, V gene, J gene, clone size, CDR3 DNA, CDR3 protein. A D gene is named only where the DNA matches it firmly. Clone sizes are given selectively: once, few, many, or a class where the clone is expanded.

D: -
V: TRBV10-2
J: TRBJ2-7
size: -
DNA: TGCGCCAGCAGTGAGTCCAGACTCTCCTACGAGCAGTACTTC
CDR3: CASSESRLSYEQYF

D: -
V: TRBV18
J: TRBJ1-1
size: -
DNA: TGTGCCAGCTCACCAGTGGCAGTCGGGCCCTTGAACACTGAAGCTTTCTTT
CDR3: CASSPVAVGPLNTEAFF

D: -
V: TRBV20-1
J: TRBJ1-1
size: -
DNA: TGCAGTGCTGTGAATCCCTTACGATCGACTGATGAAGCTTTCTTT
CDR3: CSAVNPLRSTDEAFF

D: -
V: TRBV5-1
J: TRBJ1-5
size: many
DNA: TGCGCCTCCCCGGGGCCAAATCAGCCCCAGCATTTT
CDR3: CASPGPNQPQHF

D: -
V: TRBV7-2
J: TRBJ2-1
size: many
DNA: TGTGCCAGCAGCTTCGGCTACAATGAGCAGTTCTTC
CDR3: CASSFGYNEQFF

D: TRBD1
V: TRBV10-3
J: TRBJ2-3
size: -
DNA: TGTGCCATCATGAGGGGGCCCACAGATACGCAGTATTTT
CDR3: CAIMRGPTDTQYF

D: TRBD1
V: TRBV6-5
J: TRBJ2-3
size: few
DNA: TGTGCCAGCAGTTACTCGACAGGGAACACAGATACGCAGTATTTT
CDR3: CASSYSTGNTDTQYF

D: TRBD1
V: TRBV18
J: TRBJ2-5
size: few
DNA: TGTGCCAGCTCACCACCGCGGACAGGTTCGGAGACCCAGTACTTC
CDR3: CASSPPRTGSETQYF

D: -
V: TRBV24-1
J: TRBJ2-3
size: many
DNA: TGTGCCACCAGTGAGGGGAGCACAGATACGCAGTATTTT
CDR3: CATSEGSTDTQYF

D: -
V: TRBV7-9
J: TRBJ2-5
size: few
DNA: TGTGCCAGCAGAAATGAACAAGAGACCCAGTACTTC
CDR3: CASRNEQETQYF

D: -
V: TRBV5-1
J: TRBJ1-5
size: -
DNA: TGCGCCAGCAGCTTGGTTCCGACCCTCCCTGATCAGCCCCAGCATTTT
CDR3: CASSLVPTLPDQPQHF

D: -
V: TRBV12-3/TRBV12-4
J: TRBJ2-7
size: few
DNA: TGTGCCAGCACCCCGGGGAGAGACACCTACGAGCAGTACTTC
CDR3: CASTPGRDTYEQYF

D: -
V: TRBV27
J: TRBJ1-5
size: -
DNA: TGTGCCAGCAGCCGACCGGGCTACAATCAGCCCCAGCATTTT
CDR3: CASSRPGYNQPQHF

D: TRBD2
V: TRBV20-1
J: TRBJ2-3
size: many
DNA: TGCAGTGGTGCGGGGGGCAAAGATACGCAGTATTTT
CDR3: CSGAGGKDTQYF

D: TRBD2
V: TRBV5-1
J: TRBJ2-1
size: many
DNA: TGCGCCAGCAGCTTGGGCGGGGGGTCCAATGAGCAGTTCTTC
CDR3: CASSLGGGSNEQFF

D: -
V: TRBV2
J: TRBJ1-3
size: many
DNA: TGTGCCAGCAGCTTGAGGGGTACGACAGGAAACACCATATATTTT
CDR3: CASSLRGTTGNTIYF

D: -
V: TRBV24-1
J: TRBJ2-3
size: -
DNA: TGTGCCACCAGAGGCGCGCAGGGCACAGATACGCAGTATTTT
CDR3: CATRGAQGTDTQYF

D: -
V: TRBV5-1
J: TRBJ2-4
size: -
DNA: TGCGCCAGCAGCTTGGGGACCGCAGGGGAGGACATTCAGTACTTC
CDR3: CASSLGTAGEDIQYF

D: -
V: TRBV3-1
J: TRBJ1-2
size: -
DNA: TGTGCCAGCAGCCTTTCGGGACCAAGAAGGACCTTC
CDR3: CASSLSGPRRTF

D: -
V: TRBV6-5
J: TRBJ1-5
size: few
DNA: TGTGCCAGCAGTCCCGACAGGTTGAGCAATCAGCCCCAGCATTTT
CDR3: CASSPDRLSNQPQHF

D: TRBD1
V: TRBV18
J: TRBJ1-2
size: many
DNA: TGTGCCAGCTCACTACCGGGACAGCGAGGCTACACCTTC
CDR3: CASSLPGQRGYTF

D: -
V: TRBV2
J: TRBJ2-3
size: few
DNA: TGTGCCAGCAGTGATCGGATTCTGGGAGATACGCAGTATTTT
CDR3: CASSDRILGDTQYF